This T cell receptor (beta chain) emerged from a study of CD8+ T cells in alopecia areata. About the research overall: Tofacitinib administration to treated patients was oral, at 5 to 10 mg twice daily. Whole-study findings and limits: Clonality was higher in lesional than normal scalp, especially in alopecia totalis/universalis.

The treatment was: oral pan-JAK inhibitor, 5-10 mg twice daily. Following extraction, RNA underwent reverse transcription to cDNA, which served as the sequencing template. The protocol was immunoSEQ multiplex PCR, while the TCRdb copy is restricted to in-frame clones and leaves out a portion. The table shows approximately 150,000 clones, with about 88% occurring only once. Of note for this clone: Its antigen is as yet unknown.

The CDR3 has 15 residues. Germline-derived CDR1 and CDR2 are SGHAT and FQDESV (reference sequence). V shed 5 bases and J 3 bases; nucleotides not matched to a gene: 6. The sequencing used CD8+ T cells sorted from blood, collected at week 4, from a patient treated with tofacitinib. This chain links TRBV11-1 with TRBJ2-3, with TRBD1 identical over 9 bases. This sequence originates from a human donor with alopecia areata. Here the CDR3 DNA reads TGTGCCAGCAGCATCGGGACAGGGTTGACAGATACGCAGTATTTT. This codes for CASSIGTGLTDTQYF.